This T cell receptor beta chain was captured in a study of cytomegalovirus exposure and HLA in healthy donors (dated 2017 in TCRdb). Looking at the study overall: The 700 or so repertoires of the first cohort and the 110 or so validation repertoires were produced on the same platform, according to a later analysis. To predict cytomegalovirus infection status, the study brought together high-throughput TCR immunosequencing, statistical association of individual TCRs with disease status, and machine learning. The aim of the study was to test whether cataloging public T cell receptors could identify signatures of past pathogen exposure. Besides the first cohort of 666 subjects, a separate validation cohort made up of 120 or so different subjects was used.

Receptors were amplified or captured by the immunoSEQ multiplex PCR assay. On the authors' methods: A statistical classification framework was built for diagnosing cytomegalovirus status from the catalog of TCR beta chain sequences. The clones in this table, taken by TCRdb from immuneACCESS, are in-frame only. Not every clone is retained; where verified, under half of the shortfall comes from an unresolved V gene, and the cause of the rest is unknown. Clone size and V and J calls were adopted from that table, with D and trimming inferred from the DNA. The sample contains about 260,000 clones, around 90% of them found a single time. Approximately 3% of the sample is in the top ten clones. Overall study outcomes, separate from this receptor: In vitro tests confirmed that a few of the cytomegalovirus-associated TCR beta chains recognize cytomegalovirus antigens. According to the authors, the approach could potentially be generalized to other disease states and immunological phenotypes. The validation cohort had no HLA typing available for a later analysis, so co-occurrence within that cohort was assessed over all 120 or so repertoires. A later analysis found that TCRs clustered in the first cohort also tended to co-occur in the 130 or so validation repertoires, with more than 90% of cluster scores above 0. The study gave a list of 150 to 200 TCR beta chains associated with cytomegalovirus. Most TCR sequences were observed very rarely across donors, whereas some public TCRs were present in many individuals. In both the original and validation cohorts, the classifier was reported to diagnose cytomegalovirus status with high specificity and sensitivity.

Per the germline V gene (reference sequence), PRHDT is the CDR1 and FYEKMQ is the CDR2. The CDR3 runs 13 residues from the cysteine to the phenylalanine. Only the CDR3 part of the read is kept: 39 bases, read in frame from the first base. V lost 2 bases and J lost 6 bases; the stretch between them is 8 bases long. The donors belonged to the validation cohort of around 110 subjects, which was separate from the roughly 670-subject first cohort. Worth noting for this clone: The antigen it binds to is not known. The record has no base qualities; no much larger clone is one base away.

The source material was PBMCs. The clonotype comes from a woman in her twenties or thirties in good health and CMV-seronegative. The V and J segments used are TRBV13 and TRBJ2-1; a tentative D call is TRBD2 (6 bases match). The CDR3: CASSLWRANEQFF. The base sequence is TGTGCCAGCAGCTTATGGAGGGCCAATGAGCAGTTCTTC.